This T cell receptor (beta chain) was identified in a study of PD-1 blockade in mismatch repair-deficient tumors. Findings and limits, study-wide: After pembrolizumab, tumor-resident clones rose rapidly, then generally contracted before radiologic responses.

Details on this clone: The antigen remains undetermined.

V dropped 1 base and J dropped 2 bases, with 5 bases sitting between them. Germline V gene lookup returns CDR1 LGHNA and CDR2 YSLEER. The CDR3 totals 13 residues. All patients were mismatch repair deficient, assessed by either PCR or immunohistochemistry. TCR sequencing covered a few patients who responded to pembrolizumab. TCRdb's copy holds only in-frame clones and misses some; the assay was immunoSEQ multiplex PCR. This sample has approximately 120,000 clones, with about 86% found just once. The chain is built from TRBV4-3 and TRBJ1-2; no reliable D call. The receptor was derived from an adult with mismatch repair-deficient cancer. The input for sequencing was peripheral blood, taken 44 weeks after starting pembrolizumab. The CDR3 is CASSQGPNYGYTF. The CDR3, as DNA: TGCGCCAGCAGCCAAGGACCAAACTATGGCTACACCTTC.